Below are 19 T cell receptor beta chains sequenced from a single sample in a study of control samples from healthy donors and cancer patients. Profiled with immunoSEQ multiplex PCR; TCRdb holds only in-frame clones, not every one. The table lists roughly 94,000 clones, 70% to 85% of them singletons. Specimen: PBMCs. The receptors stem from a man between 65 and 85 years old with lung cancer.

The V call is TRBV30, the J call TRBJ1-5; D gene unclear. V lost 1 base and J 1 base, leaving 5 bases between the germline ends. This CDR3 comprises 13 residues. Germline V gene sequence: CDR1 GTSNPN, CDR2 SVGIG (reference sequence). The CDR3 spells CAWSADSNQPQHF. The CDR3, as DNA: TGTGCCTGGAGTGCTGACAGCAATCAGCCCCAGCATTTT.

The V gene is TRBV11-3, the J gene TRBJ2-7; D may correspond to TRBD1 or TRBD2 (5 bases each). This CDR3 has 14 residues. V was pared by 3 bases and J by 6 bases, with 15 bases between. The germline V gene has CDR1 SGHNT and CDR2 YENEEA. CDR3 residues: CASSLGHGTSEQYF. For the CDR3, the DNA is TGTGCCAGCAGCTTGGGCCATGGGACGAGCGAGCAGTACTTC.

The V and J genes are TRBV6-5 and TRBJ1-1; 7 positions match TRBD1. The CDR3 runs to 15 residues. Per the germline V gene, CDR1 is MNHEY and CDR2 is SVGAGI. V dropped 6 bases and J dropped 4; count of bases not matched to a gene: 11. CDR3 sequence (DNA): TGTGCCAGCAGAGTCGCGGCAGGGGGGAGCACTGAAGCTTTCTTT. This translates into CASRVAAGGSTEAFF.

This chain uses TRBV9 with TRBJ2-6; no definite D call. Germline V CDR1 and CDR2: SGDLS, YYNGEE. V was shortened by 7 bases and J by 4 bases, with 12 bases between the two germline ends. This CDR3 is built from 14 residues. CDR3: CASCRVSGANVLTF. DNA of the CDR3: TGTGCCAGCTGCCGGGTATCCGGGGCCAACGTCCTGACTTTC.

As DNA, the CDR3 is TGTGCCAGCAGCCCAACAAATCCTGGAAACACCATATATTTT. It specifies CASSPTNPGNTIYF. The chain is built from TRBV3-1 (or the pseudogene TRBV3-2) and TRBJ1-3; D gene unclear. Trimming removed 4 bases at V and 2 bases at J, with 9 bases between. CDR3 length equals 14 residues. Germline assignment: CDR1 LGHDT and CDR2 YNNKEL (reference sequence).

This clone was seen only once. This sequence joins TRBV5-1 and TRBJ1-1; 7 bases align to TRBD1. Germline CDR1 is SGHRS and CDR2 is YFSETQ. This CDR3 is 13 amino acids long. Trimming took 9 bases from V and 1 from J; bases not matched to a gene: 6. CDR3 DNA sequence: TGCGCCACCGGGACAGCCACGAACACTGAAGCTTTCTTT. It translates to CATGTATNTEAFF.

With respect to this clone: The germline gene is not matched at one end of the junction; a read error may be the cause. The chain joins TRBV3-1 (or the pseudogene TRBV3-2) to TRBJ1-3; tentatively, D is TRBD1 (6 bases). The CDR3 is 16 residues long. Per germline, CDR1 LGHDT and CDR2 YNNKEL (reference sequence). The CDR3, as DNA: TGTGCCAGCAGCCCGCAACAGGGTTCCACTGGAAACGCCATATATTTT. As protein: CASSPQQGSTGNAIYF.

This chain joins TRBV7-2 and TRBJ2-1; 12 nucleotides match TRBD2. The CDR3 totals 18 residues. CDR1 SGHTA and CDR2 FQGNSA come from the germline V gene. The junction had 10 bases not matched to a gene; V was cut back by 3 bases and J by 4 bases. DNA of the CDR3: TGTGCCAGCAGCTTCCTAGCGGGGGGGCCCAGTATATACAATGAGCAGTTCTTC. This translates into CASSFLAGGPSIYNEQFF.

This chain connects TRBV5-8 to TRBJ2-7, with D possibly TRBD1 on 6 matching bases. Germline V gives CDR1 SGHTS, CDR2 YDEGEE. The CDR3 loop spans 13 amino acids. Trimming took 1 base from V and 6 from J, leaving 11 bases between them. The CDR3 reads CASSLPQGSEQYF. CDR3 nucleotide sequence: TGTGCCAGCAGCTTGCCACAGGGATCCGAGCAGTACTTC.

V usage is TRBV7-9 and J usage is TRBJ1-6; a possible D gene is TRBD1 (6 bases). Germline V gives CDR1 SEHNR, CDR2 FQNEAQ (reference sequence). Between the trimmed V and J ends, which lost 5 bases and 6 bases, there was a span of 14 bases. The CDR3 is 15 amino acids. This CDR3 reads CASSPPGHSNSPLHF. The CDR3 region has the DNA TGTGCCAGCAGCCCCCCGGGACATTCTAATTCACCCCTCCACTTT.

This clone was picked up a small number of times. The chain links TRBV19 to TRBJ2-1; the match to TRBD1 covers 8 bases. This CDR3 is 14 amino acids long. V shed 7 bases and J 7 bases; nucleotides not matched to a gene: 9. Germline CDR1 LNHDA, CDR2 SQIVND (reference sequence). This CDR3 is CASTSTGGRNEQFF. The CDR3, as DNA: TGTGCCAGTACATCAACAGGGGGTAGAAATGAGCAGTTCTTC.

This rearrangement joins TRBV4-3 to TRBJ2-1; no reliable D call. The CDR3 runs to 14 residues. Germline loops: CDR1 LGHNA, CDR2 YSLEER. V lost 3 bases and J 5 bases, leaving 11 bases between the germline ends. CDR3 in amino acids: CASSHDPNDNEQFF. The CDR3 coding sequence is TGCGCCAGCAGCCATGACCCTAACGACAATGAGCAGTTCTTC.

CDR3 sequence (DNA): TGTGCCAGCAGCCCCGGGACCCGTCAGGGCACAGATACGCAGTATTTT. This gives the protein CASSPGTRQGTDTQYF. The chain is built from TRBV11-2 and TRBJ2-3; the D gene could be TRBD1 or TRBD2 (5 bases each). CDR3 length: 16 amino acids. The germline gives CDR1 SGHAT, CDR2 FQNNGV. Trimming took 5 bases from V and 1 from J, leaving 16 bases between them.

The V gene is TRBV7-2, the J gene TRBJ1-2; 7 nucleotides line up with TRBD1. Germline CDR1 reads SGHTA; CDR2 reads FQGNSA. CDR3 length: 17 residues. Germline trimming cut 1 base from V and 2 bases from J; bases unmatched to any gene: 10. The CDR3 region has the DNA TGTGCCAGCAGCTTAGTAGGGGGCGCGAGTGGAAACTATGGCTACACCTTC. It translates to CASSLVGGASGNYGYTF. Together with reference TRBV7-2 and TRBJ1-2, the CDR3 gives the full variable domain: GAGVSQSPSNKVTEKGKDVELRCDPISGHTALYWYRQSLGQGLEFLIYFQGNSAPDKSGLPSDRFSAERTGGSVSTLTIQRTQQEDSAVYLCASSLVGGASGNYGYTFGSGTRLTVV.

CDR3 protein: CASSPGQGWETQYF. CDR3 nucleotide sequence: TGCGCCAGCAGCCCCGGACAGGGATGGGAGACCCAGTACTTC. The rearrangement links TRBV5-1 to TRBJ2-5; 8 nucleotides line up with TRBD1. Germline assignment: CDR1 SGHRS and CDR2 YFSETQ. Germline trimming cut 4 bases from V and 5 bases from J; bases unmatched to any gene: 7. This CDR3 has 14 residues.

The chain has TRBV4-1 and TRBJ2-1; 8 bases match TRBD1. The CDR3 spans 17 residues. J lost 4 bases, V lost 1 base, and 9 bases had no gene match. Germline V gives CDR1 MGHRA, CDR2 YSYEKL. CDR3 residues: CASSQGSGQGAYNEQFF. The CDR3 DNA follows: TGCGCCAGCAGCCAAGGGAGCGGCCAGGGGGCATACAATGAGCAGTTCTTC.

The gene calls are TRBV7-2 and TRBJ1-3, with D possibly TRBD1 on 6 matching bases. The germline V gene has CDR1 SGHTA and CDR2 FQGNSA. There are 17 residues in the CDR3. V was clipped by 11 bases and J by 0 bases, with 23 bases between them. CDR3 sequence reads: CAARDQGRRASGNTIYF. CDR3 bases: TGTGCCGCAAGGGATCAGGGGAGGCGGGCCTCTGGAAACACCATATATTTT. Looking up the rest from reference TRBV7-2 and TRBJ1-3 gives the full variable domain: GAGVSQSPSNKVTEKGKDVELRCDPISGHTALYWYRQSLGQGLEFLIYFQGNSAPDKSGLPSDRFSAERTGGSVSTLTIQRTQQEDSAVYLCAARDQGRRASGNTIYFGEGSWLTVV.

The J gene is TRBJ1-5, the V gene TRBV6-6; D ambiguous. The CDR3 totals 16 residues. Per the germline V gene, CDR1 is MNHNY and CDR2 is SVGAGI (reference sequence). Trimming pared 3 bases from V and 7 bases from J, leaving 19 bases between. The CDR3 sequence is CASSYGITRGGQPQHF. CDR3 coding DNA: TGTGCCAGCAGTTATGGGATAACAAGAGGAGGCCAGCCCCAGCATTTT.

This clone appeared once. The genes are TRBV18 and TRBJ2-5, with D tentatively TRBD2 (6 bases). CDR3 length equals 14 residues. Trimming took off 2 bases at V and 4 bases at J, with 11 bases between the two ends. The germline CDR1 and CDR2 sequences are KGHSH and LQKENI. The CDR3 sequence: CASSPITSRETQYF. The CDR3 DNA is TGTGCCAGCTCACCAATCACTAGCCGAGAGACCCAGTACTTC.